The present T cell receptor (beta chain) was sequenced within a study of neoadjuvant anti-PD-1 for oral cavity cancer. As for the study in general: Patients without progression got a fourth dose around day 43.

Sequencing used immunoSEQ multiplex PCR; TCRdb keeps in-frame clones, though not all of them. This table has about 15,000 clones, roughly 40% appearing once. The CDR3 loop spans 17 amino acids. Trimming took 4 bases from V and 5 from J; bases not matched to a gene: 13. CDR1 and CDR2 from the germline V gene are MRHNA and SNTAGT. Time point: after neoadjuvant nivolumab, at surgical resection. Stage II-IVA oral cavity squamous cell carcinoma was new and untreated by systemic or radiation therapy. The sequences come from tumor tissue, collected after nivolumab (anti-PD-1) treatment. The chain is built from TRBV6-4 and TRBJ2-1; 8 bases align to TRBD2. The sequence came from a person aged 35 to 85 with oral cavity squamous cell carcinoma. The CDR3, as DNA: TGTGCCAGCAGTGTCCAACCCGCGGGGGGCGGGGACAATGAGCAGTTCTTC. Protein product: CASSVQPAGGGDNEQFF.